The 24 T cell receptor beta chains reported below all come from one sample, sequenced in a study of blood T cells in healthy people across ages. PCR was performed a second time for about 7 to 12 cycles using a sample-barcoded 5' primer and a J-beta primer mix. TCRdb independently ran MiXCR on the 5' RACE reads; one entry per CDR3 protein. Of about 1.4 million distinct CDR3 sequences listed, around 55% are singletons. Sequenced sample: blood. Receptor source: a man younger than 35 in good health.

This chain links TRBV4-1 with TRBJ2-7; 7 bases agree with TRBD2. V shed 4 bases and J 6 bases; nucleotides not matched to a gene: 6. CDR3 length: 13 amino acids. Germline CDR1 is MGHRA and CDR2 is YSYEKL. CDR3 nucleotides: TGCGCCAGCAGCCGACAGATAGCGGGCGAGCAGTACTTC. This codes for CASSRQIAGEQYF.

V gene TRBV20-1 combines with J gene TRBJ2-3, with 7 bases that match TRBD2. J lost 3 bases, V lost 1 base, and 7 bases had no gene match. The CDR3 has 15 amino acids. CDR1 DFQATT and CDR2 SNEGSKA come from the germline V gene (reference sequence). The CDR3 DNA follows: TGCAGTGCTAGAGCTGTGCGGGAGATTACAGATACGCAGTATTTT. Its protein is CSARAVREITDTQYF.

The rearrangement links TRBV20-1 to TRBJ2-1; D gene unclear. V was cut by 6 bases and J by 5 bases, with 5 bases left in between. Germline CDR1 is DFQATT and CDR2 is SNEGSKA (reference sequence). The CDR3 runs 10 residues. This CDR3 reads CSAKDNEQFF. The CDR3, as DNA: TGCAGTGCGAAGGACAATGAGCAGTTCTTC.

The chain is built from TRBV12-5 and TRBJ2-7; unclear D gene. The germline CDR1 and CDR2 sequences are LGHNT and FRNRAP. This CDR3 spans 17 amino acids. The V and J ends lost 3 bases and 7 bases respectively, with 25 bases between them. The CDR3 spells CASGFRQIGMVHNEQYF. The CDR3 DNA sequence: TGTGCTAGTGGTTTTCGGCAGATTGGAATGGTACACAATGAGCAGTACTTC.

The V gene is TRBV7-9, the J gene TRBJ1-6; the match to TRBD1 covers 10 bases. With V trimmed by 4 bases and J by 10 bases, 4 bases remained unmatched. CDR1 and CDR2 (germline): SEHNR, FQNEAQ (reference sequence). This CDR3 has 14 residues. The CDR3 here is CASSSGQGRSPLHF. CDR3 DNA: TGTGCCAGCAGCTCGGGACAGGGGCGGTCACCCCTCCACTTT.

The chain carries TRBV28 and TRBJ2-3, with TRBD1 matching over 10 bases. The germline V gene has CDR1 MDHEN and CDR2 SYDVKM. The trim removed 2 bases at V and 2 bases at J, leaving 7 bases unmatched. The CDR3 loop spans 17 amino acids. The CDR3 DNA reads TGTGCCAGCAGTTTAGGGGACAGGGGATACCTCACAGATACGCAGTATTTT. Translating gives CASSLGDRGYLTDTQYF.

This clonotype turned up a few times. J is TRBJ2-1 and V is TRBV10-2; no definite D call. V was trimmed by 3 bases and J by 4 bases, leaving 4 bases between them. This CDR3 region has 12 residues. From germline, CDR1 is WSHSY and CDR2 SAAADI. The CDR3 DNA reads as TGCGCCAGCAGTGACAGGTACAATGAGCAGTTCTTC. Protein sequence: CASSDRYNEQFF.

V is TRBV4-1 and J is TRBJ2-7; TRBD1 aligns across 7 bases. V trimming: 6 bases; J trimming: 5 bases; junction bases outside the gene matches: 10. The germline V gene has CDR1 MGHRA and CDR2 YSYEKL. CDR3 length: 14 amino acids. CDR3 sequence reads: CASRSPGQQDEQYF. CDR3 DNA: TGCGCCAGCAGGTCTCCGGGACAGCAGGACGAGCAGTACTTC.

The V call is TRBV4-3, the J call TRBJ2-1, with D possibly being TRBD1 or TRBD2 (5 bases each). Trimming left V 3 bases short and J 4 bases short, with 10 bases between. From germline, CDR1 is LGHNA and CDR2 YSLEER. This CDR3 is 14 amino acids long. The CDR3 DNA follows: TGCGCCAGCAGCCACCGGGACCGGTACAATGAGCAGTTCTTC. It encodes CASSHRDRYNEQFF.

This chain connects TRBV27 to TRBJ1-1; no clear D. Germline loops: CDR1 MNHEY, CDR2 SMNVEV (reference sequence). V shed 3 bases and J shed 3 bases, with 5 bases lying between them. There are 12 residues in the CDR3. CDR3 bases: TGTGCCAGCAGTTTCGGGGACACTGAAGCTTTCTTT. This gives the protein CASSFGDTEAFF.

This clonotype occurred a few times. The chain employs TRBV7-9 and TRBJ2-7, with 8 bases identical to TRBD2. Germline lookup yields CDR1 SEHNR and CDR2 FQNEAQ (reference sequence). The CDR3 extends over 14 amino acids. The trim removed 2 bases at V and 2 bases at J, leaving 2 bases unmatched. The CDR3 coding sequence is TGTGCCAGCAGCTTACAGACTAGCGCCTACGAGCAGTACTTC. Its protein product is CASSLQTSAYEQYF.

This chain uses TRBV28 with TRBJ2-6; the D call may be TRBD1 or TRBD2 (5 bases each). V was shortened by 3 bases and J by 0 bases, with 15 bases between the two germline ends. CDR1 MDHEN and CDR2 SYDVKM come from the germline V gene. The CDR3 loop spans 18 amino acids. The CDR3: CASSLEAGTYSGANVLTF. CDR3 bases: TGTGCCAGCAGTTTGGAGGCAGGGACCTACTCTGGGGCCAACGTCCTGACTTTC. Looking up the rest from reference TRBV28 and TRBJ2-6 gives the full variable domain: DVKVTQSSRYLVKRTGEKVFLECVQDMDHENMFWYRQDPGLGLRLIYFSYDVKMKEKGDIPEGYSVSREKKERFSLILESASTNQTSMYLCASSLEAGTYSGANVLTFGAGSRLTVL.

The table lists this clonotype with a few counts. The J gene is TRBJ1-1, the V gene TRBV27; 9 nucleotides align to TRBD1. The CDR3 length is 14 residues. CDR1 and CDR2 from the germline V gene are MNHEY and SMNVEV (reference sequence). J gave up 8 bases and V 5 bases, and 9 bases lay outside the gene matches. Written as DNA, the CDR3 is TGTGCCAGCAGTACCGTACAGGGGGCCCTAGAAGCTTTCTTT. This translates into CASSTVQGALEAFF.

The sample holds a few counts of this clonotype. The rearrangement uses TRBV25-1 and TRBJ2-2, with D possibly matching TRBD1 (6 bases). CDR1 and CDR2 from the germline V gene are MGHDK and SYGVNS. Deletions cut 6 bases from V and 5 bases from J, with 22 bases between. The length of the CDR3 is 17 residues. CDR3 nucleotide sequence: TGTGCCAGCAGCCCACAGGGTTTAGGGTTAACGACCGGGGAGCTGTTTTTT. Protein: CASSPQGLGLTTGELFF.

V is TRBV6-6 and J is TRBJ2-1, with 7 bases identical to TRBD1. Per the germline V gene, CDR1 is MNHNY and CDR2 is SVGAGI (reference sequence). The CDR3 totals 13 residues. Losses at the gene ends were 7 bases for V and 10 bases for J; bases not matched to a gene: 10. CDR3 sequence (DNA): TGTGCCAGCAACCTAAAAACAGGGGACGAGCAGTTCTTC. Translating it yields CASNLKTGDEQFF.

V usage is TRBV4-2 and J usage is TRBJ2-7; TRBD1 might be the D (5 bases). This CDR3 is built from 18 residues. The germline V gene encodes CDR1 LGHNA and CDR2 YNFKEQ. The V end lost 2 bases, the J end lost 2 bases, and 22 bases lay between the germline ends. This CDR3 reads CASSQYRKGSSVAYEQYF. Written as DNA, the CDR3 is TGTGCCAGCAGCCAATATAGGAAGGGGTCGAGCGTAGCCTACGAGCAGTACTTC.

The chain recombines TRBV27 with TRBJ1-5, with unresolved D. V was cut by 0 bases and J by 2 bases, with 11 bases left in between. CDR3 length: 16 residues. Germline V gene lookup returns CDR1 MNHEY and CDR2 SMNVEV (reference sequence). CDR3 DNA: TGTGCCAGCAGTTTATCAGGGTGCGATGGCAATCAGCCCCAGCATTTT. It codes for CASSLSGCDGNQPQHF.

The J gene is TRBJ2-5, the V gene TRBV11-2; tentatively, D is TRBD1 (6 bases). This CDR3 has 15 amino acids. With 3 bases removed from V and 2 bases from J, the gap between germline ends came to 13 bases. Germline loops: CDR1 SGHAT, CDR2 FQNNGV. The CDR3 DNA is TGTGCCAGCAGCTTCGAGAACGGACAGCAAGAGACCCAGTACTTC. Protein product: CASSFENGQQETQYF.

This clonotype was picked up one time. The V gene is TRBV7-8, the J gene TRBJ2-1; D gene unclear. The end of the DNA is better explained by TRBJ2-7, so the J call may be wrong. In germline, CDR1 is SGHVS, CDR2 FQNEAQ. This CDR3 comprises 15 residues. The CDR3 DNA reads TGTGCCAGCAGCTTAGAGGCAGCAGCCTACAATGAGCAGTACTTC. This sequence encodes CASSLEAAAYNEQYF.

The genes are TRBV5-1 and TRBJ2-3; no firm D call. The CDR3 is 13 residues long. V was clipped by 6 bases and J by 4 bases, with 12 bases between them. In germline, CDR1 is SGHRS, CDR2 YFSETQ. CDR3 sequence: CASTKLRSDTQYF. The CDR3 DNA reads TGCGCCAGCACCAAATTGCGGTCAGATACGCAGTATTTT. Combining the CDR3 with reference TRBV5-1 and TRBJ2-3 gives the whole variable domain KAGVTQTPRYLIKTRGQQVTLSCSPISGHRSVSWYQQTPGQGLQFLFEYFSETQRNKGNFPGRFSGRQFSNSRSEMNVSTLELGDSALYLCASTKLRSDTQYFGPGTRLTVL.

The chain combines TRBV27 with TRBJ1-1; the match to TRBD1 covers 8 bases. Germline CDR1 reads MNHEY; CDR2 reads SMNVEV (reference sequence). After removal of 1 base from V and 1 base from J, the junction contained 2 bases not matched to a gene. The CDR3 runs to 15 residues. In nucleotides, the CDR3 is TGTGCCAGCAGTTTATGGGGGACAGGGAACACTGAAGCTTTCTTT. Encoded protein: CASSLWGTGNTEAFF.

The chain has TRBV12-3 or TRBV12-4 and TRBJ2-7; tentatively, D is TRBD1 or TRBD2 (5 bases each). The CDR3 runs to 14 residues. The V gene lost 8 bases and the J gene lost 2 bases, with 16 bases spanning the gap. For the CDR3, the DNA is TGTGCCAGCTCGACGGGGCCTACCCCCTACGAGCAGTACTTC. It is translated as CASSTGPTPYEQYF.

This chain uses TRBV7-8 with TRBJ2-6, with TRBD1 as a possible D gene (6 bases). This CDR3 comprises 17 residues. V lost 5 bases to trimming and J lost 4 bases, with 18 bases between them. Looked up from germline, CDR1 is SGHVS and CDR2 is FQNEAQ. CDR3 bases: TGTGCCAGCAGCCCGGGGACAATTCAAGGCGGGGCCAACGTCCTGACTTTC. It specifies CASSPGTIQGGANVLTF.

The chain recombines TRBV11-1 with TRBJ2-7; possibly TRBD2 for D (6 bases). The CDR3 has 14 amino acids. Germline V lookup: CDR1 SGHAT, CDR2 FQDESV (reference sequence). Deletions cut 2 bases from V and 4 bases from J, with 12 bases between. The CDR3 loop reads CASSLSGPTYEQYF. CDR3 in DNA: TGTGCCAGCAGCTTAAGCGGGCCGACTTACGAGCAGTACTTC.